These 23 T cell receptor beta chains were all obtained from the same sample, sequenced in a study of shared clonotypes between healthy human individuals. Measured with immunoSEQ multiplex PCR; TCRdb has only the in-frame clones, and not every one. The sample records some 2,100,000 clones, around 95% being singletons. The sequenced sample was naive CD4+ T cells sorted from blood. Indicated subset: CD45RA+ positively selected. Receptors were obtained from a man younger than 30 in good health.

The CDR3 loop reads CASSFSQSSYEQYF. CDR3 in DNA: TGTGCCAGCAGCTTCTCCCAGAGCTCCTACGAGCAGTACTTC. This chain links TRBV7-9 with TRBJ2-7; D not resolved. Germline CDR1 SEHNR, CDR2 FQNEAQ (reference sequence). The CDR3 spans 14 residues. V shed 3 bases and J shed 0 bases, with 9 bases lying between them.

This chain links TRBV30 with TRBJ2-6; 13 bases agree with TRBD2. Germline CDR1 is GTSNPN and CDR2 is SVGIG (reference sequence). The CDR3 contains 18 residues. The junction had 4 bases not matched to a gene; V was cut back by 2 bases and J by 0 bases. Here the CDR3 reads CAWSTRTSGSSGANVLTF. The CDR3 bases are TGTGCCTGGAGTACCAGGACTAGCGGGAGCTCTGGGGCCAACGTCCTGACTTTC.

This clone appeared once. The identical CDR3 is also encoded by other nucleotide sequences in the sample. This chain connects TRBV7-9 to TRBJ1-4; D is ambiguous. Germline V CDR1 and CDR2: SEHNR, FQNEAQ (reference sequence). CDR3 length: 14 amino acids. V lost 5 bases to trimming and J lost 4 bases, with 11 bases between them. This chain's CDR3 is CASSLRTLNEKLFF. As DNA, the CDR3 is TGTGCCAGCAGCCTACGGACCCTTAATGAAAAACTGTTTTTT. Together with reference TRBV7-9 and TRBJ1-4, the CDR3 gives the full variable domain: DTGVSQNPRHKITKRGQNVTFRCDPISEHNRLYWYRQTLGQGPEFLTYFQNEAQLEKSRLLSDRFSAERPKGSFSTLEIQRTEQGDSAMYLCASSLRTLNEKLFFGSGTQLSVL.

CDR3 in amino acids: CSAYRGNTIYF. The CDR3 bases are TGCAGTGCGTACAGGGGAAACACCATATATTTT. The chain is built from TRBV20-1 and TRBJ1-3, with D tentatively TRBD1 (5 bases). Per germline, CDR1 DFQATT and CDR2 SNEGSKA (reference sequence). V dropped 6 bases and J dropped 4 bases, with 7 bases sitting between them. CDR3 size: 11 residues.

This chain joins TRBV9 and TRBJ1-6, with TRBD1 matching over 8 bases. This CDR3 contains 15 residues. Germline assignment: CDR1 SGDLS and CDR2 YYNGEE. V was clipped by 4 bases and J by 7 bases; unmatched bases: 7. Here the CDR3 DNA reads TGTGCCAGCAGCTTGGGGACAGGCCTAAATTCACCCCTCCACTTT. Protein sequence: CASSLGTGLNSPLHF.

The chain combines TRBV29-1 with TRBJ2-5, with D possibly matching TRBD2 (6 bases). TRBJ2-7 matches the DNA end more closely, so the J call is doubtful. This CDR3 spans 16 amino acids. From germline, CDR1 is SQVTM and CDR2 ANQGSEA. CDR3 bases: TGCAGCGTTGCCGGACTATACGGGGGTATGCGCGACGAGCAGTACTTC. This gives the protein CSVAGLYGGMRDEQYF.

This chain connects TRBV5-5 to TRBJ2-7, with D perhaps being TRBD1 or TRBD2 (5 bases each). The CDR3 length is 17 residues. Germline CDR1 and CDR2: SGHKS and YYEKEE (reference sequence). V lost 1 base to trimming and J lost 6 bases, with 23 bases between them. Written as DNA, the CDR3 is TGTGCCAGCAGCTTGCGGGGCTCGTCCCCCTATGACGGCGAGCAGTACTTC. It yields the protein CASSLRGSSPYDGEQYF.

About this clone: One junction end does not reproduce the germline sequence, and a read error may be involved. The identical CDR3 is also encoded by other nucleotide sequences in the sample. This chain connects TRBV7-7 to TRBJ2-2, with 11 bases fitting TRBD1. Per germline, CDR1 SSHAT and CDR2 FNYEAQ (reference sequence). The CDR3 covers 14 residues. The CDR3 loop reads CASSLGQGAGELFF. Here the CDR3 DNA reads TGTGCTAGCAGCTTGGGACAGGGGGCCGGGGAGCTGTTTTTT.

The CDR3 sequence: CASSKDRGPDTQYF. In nucleotides, the CDR3 is TGTGCCAGCAGCAAGGACAGGGGACCAGATACGCAGTATTTT. The chain couples TRBV7-2 to TRBJ2-3; TRBD1 aligns across 9 bases. The junction had 4 bases not matched to a gene; V was cut back by 5 bases and J by 4 bases. The CDR3 is 14 amino acids. Germline V gene data show CDR1 as SGHTA and CDR2 as FQGNSA.

This chain joins TRBV20-1 and TRBJ1-1; D call uncertain. Looked up from germline, CDR1 is DFQATT and CDR2 is SNEGSKA (reference sequence). The V gene lost 7 bases and the J gene lost 4 bases, with 10 bases spanning the gap. The CDR3 runs to 11 residues. The CDR3 loop reads CSVDKGTEAFF. The DNA for the CDR3 is TGCAGTGTTGATAAGGGCACTGAAGCTTTCTTT.

The chain uses TRBV5-1 and TRBJ2-7; D might be TRBD1 (7 bases). This CDR3 is built from 14 residues. Trimming took off 5 bases at V and 6 bases at J, with 18 bases between the two ends. The germline gives CDR1 SGHRS, CDR2 YFSETQ. The DNA for the CDR3 is TGCGCCAGCAGTTGGGCGGGACAGACGAGCGAGCAGTACTTC. Residues: CASSWAGQTSEQYF.

The chain carries TRBV19 and TRBJ1-5; no firm D call. The germline CDR1 and CDR2 sequences are LNHDA and SQIVND (reference sequence). The germline V and J ends were trimmed by 7 bases and 0 bases, with 16 bases remaining between them. This CDR3 is 16 amino acids long. CDR3 DNA: TGTGCCAGTACAAGGGTGGGGTCTGTTAGCAATCAGCCCCAGCATTTT. Its translation: CASTRVGSVSNQPQHF.

The genes are TRBV11-3 and TRBJ2-2; 8 bases are shared with TRBD1. CDR3 length equals 15 residues. With 5 bases clipped from V and 1 base from J, the junction kept 3 bases outside the gene matches. Germline V gene sequence: CDR1 SGHNT, CDR2 YENEEA. CDR3 sequence reads: CASSIGTGNTGELFF. The CDR3 nucleotides read TGTGCCAGCAGCATCGGGACAGGGAACACCGGGGAGCTGTTTTTT.

The rearrangement joins TRBV6-6 to TRBJ1-2; no firm D call. Trimming cost V 6 bases and J 2 bases, with 13 bases left between them. The V gene's germline CDR1 is MNHNY and CDR2 SVGAGI (reference sequence). This CDR3 region has 14 residues. The CDR3 nucleotides are TGTGCCAGCAGGTGGTCCTCTCCAAACTATGGCTACACCTTC. Its protein product is CASRWSSPNYGYTF.

The CDR3 bases are TGTGCCAGCTCGCAGGTCCCGGGACAGTTCAATCAGCCCCAGCATTTT. Protein: CASSQVPGQFNQPQHF. This chain connects TRBV18 to TRBJ1-5, with 7 bases matching TRBD1. This CDR3 comprises 16 residues. The V gene's germline CDR1 is KGHSH and CDR2 LQKENI. V shed 6 bases, J shed 3 bases, and the junction held 11 bases outside the gene matches.

This chain links TRBV7-9 with TRBJ2-7; 7 bases map to TRBD1. The CDR3 runs 15 residues. Germline loops: CDR1 SEHNR, CDR2 FQNEAQ (reference sequence). The ends lost 5 bases at V and 5 bases at J; junction bases unmatched: 12. CDR3 sequence reads: CASSPLTGKGNEQYF. For the CDR3, the DNA is TGTGCCAGCAGCCCCCTGACAGGGAAGGGGAACGAGCAGTACTTC.

J is TRBJ2-7 and V is TRBV30, with D possibly being TRBD1 (6 bases). The ends were cut back, 2 bases at V and 2 bases at J, with 13 bases in the middle. The CDR3 extends over 14 amino acids. CDR1 and CDR2 from the germline V gene are GTSNPN and SVGIG (reference sequence). The CDR3 loop is CAWSPQTGPYEQYF. CDR3 sequence (DNA): TGTGCCTGGAGTCCGCAGACAGGACCCTACGAGCAGTACTTC.

As DNA, the CDR3 is TGTGCCAGCAGTGAATACCAGGGCAGGGGCTACACCTTC. This encodes CASSEYQGRGYTF. The gene calls are TRBV2 and TRBJ1-2; maybe TRBD1 (5 bases). Germline values: CDR1 SNHLY, CDR2 FYNNEI. This CDR3 has 13 amino acids. V lost 2 bases to trimming and J lost 8 bases, with 12 bases between them.

J is TRBJ1-2 and V is TRBV30; 9 bases fit TRBD1. The CDR3 is 14 residues long. The J segment lost 7 bases and the V segment lost 5 bases, leaving 11 bases of the junction unmatched. CDR1 is GTSNPN and CDR2 is SVGIG in the germline V gene (reference sequence). The CDR3 here is CAWRSTGGLGGYTF. CDR3 sequence (DNA): TGTGCCTGGCGATCTACAGGGGGCTTAGGTGGCTACACCTTC.

The V and J genes are TRBV5-1 and TRBJ1-6, with 7 bases matching TRBD1. This CDR3 spans 16 amino acids. V gave up 4 bases and J gave up 10 bases; unmatched junction bases: 14. Germline loops: CDR1 SGHRS, CDR2 YFSETQ. The CDR3 DNA reads TGCGCCAGCAGCCCCGGACAGGCCACCGCCAAATCACCCCTCCACTTT. It translates to CASSPGQATAKSPLHF.

The chain has TRBV5-1 and TRBJ1-6; TRBD1 matches at 11 bases. Germline CDR1 SGHRS, CDR2 YFSETQ. The CDR3 length is 18 residues. V lost 3 bases to trimming and J lost 2 bases; unmatched junction nucleotides: 7. This chain's CDR3 is CASSSGTGGAPYNSPLHF. CDR3 DNA sequence: TGCGCCAGCAGCTCTGGGACAGGGGGGGCCCCCTATAATTCACCCCTCCACTTT.

In DNA, the CDR3 is TGCGCCAGCAGCTTGGAGGCAGGGGGAAGTGATACGCAGTATTTT. It is translated as CASSLEAGGSDTQYF. The V gene is TRBV5-1, the J gene TRBJ2-3; TRBD1 aligns across 7 bases. CDR1 is SGHRS and CDR2 is YFSETQ in the germline V gene. With 0 bases clipped from V and 6 bases from J, the junction kept 7 bases outside the gene matches. The CDR3 runs to 15 residues.

This chain uses TRBV6-5 with TRBJ2-7, with D possibly being TRBD1 (6 bases). The germline CDR1 and CDR2 sequences are MNHEY and SVGAGI. Trimming pared 7 bases from V and 0 bases from J, leaving 13 bases between. The CDR3 has 14 amino acids. CDR3 amino acids: CASTRTANSYEQYF. The CDR3, as DNA: TGTGCCAGCACCAGGACAGCGAACTCCTACGAGCAGTACTTC.